These 30 T cell receptor beta chains were all obtained from the same sample, sequenced in a study of blood T cell repertoires in COVID-19. Using immunoSEQ multiplex PCR, the repertoire was profiled, and TCRdb retains in-frame clones only, with some absent. The data hold approximately 10,000 clones, with about 81% observed a single time. The sequencing sample was made of peripheral blood. The receptor source for this set is a man aged 60 to 75 with active COVID-19.

This chain connects TRBV14 to TRBJ1-1, with 7 bases matching TRBD1. From germline, CDR1 is SGHDN and CDR2 FVKESK. V lost 0 bases, J lost 6 bases, and 7 bases stayed unmatched. This CDR3 has 15 residues. The CDR3, as DNA: TGTGCCAGCAGCCAAGACCCAGGGGGAAAGGCTGAAGCTTTCTTT. Translated, it gives CASSQDPGGKAEAFF.

In DNA form, the CDR3 reads TGTGCCAGCAGCCCGGGACCGGGACTAGCAACCTACGAGCAGTACTTC. Its translation: CASSPGPGLATYEQYF. The chain recombines TRBV11-2 with TRBJ2-7; 9 bases line up with TRBD2. This CDR3 region has 16 residues. The V gene's germline CDR1 is SGHAT and CDR2 FQNNGV. After removal of 5 bases from V and 2 bases from J, the junction contained 10 bases not matched to a gene. Full variable domain (missing parts from reference TRBV11-2 and TRBJ2-7): EAGVAQSPRYKIIEKRQSVAFWCNPISGHATLYWYQQILGQGPKLLIQFQNNGVVDDSQLPKDRFSAERLKGVDSTLKIQPAKLEDSAVYLCASSPGPGLATYEQYFGPGTRLTVT.

The chain has TRBV6-2 or TRBV6-3 and TRBJ2-7; possible D gene TRBD1, 5 bases. There are 16 residues in the CDR3. Trimming shortened V by 0 bases and J by 2 bases, and 14 bases separated the two germline ends. Germline V lookup: CDR1 MNHEY, CDR2 SVGEGT. The CDR3 DNA reads as TGTGCCAGCAGTTACTCCTCAGGGATGGTCCCCTACGAGCAGTACTTC. This encodes CASSYSSGMVPYEQYF.

This clone has a single count. The genes are TRBV7-2 and TRBJ1-2; D is possibly TRBD1 (6 bases). Germline V gives CDR1 SGHTA, CDR2 FQGNSA. This CDR3 comprises 17 residues. The V gene lost 0 bases and the J gene lost 7 bases, with 21 bases spanning the gap. DNA for the CDR3: TGTGCCAGCAGCTTAGCCCACAGGGAGGGGCTTTCAGGTGGCTACACCTTC. Amino acid sequence: CASSLAHREGLSGGYTF.

This chain uses TRBV9 with TRBJ2-6, with a weak D call TRBD1 (5 bases). The ends were cut back, 1 base at V and 0 bases at J, with 8 bases in the middle. Per the germline V gene, CDR1 is SGDLS and CDR2 is YYNGEE. The CDR3 runs 16 residues. The CDR3 DNA reads as TGTGCCAGCAGCGTACAGGGCTACTCTGGGGCCAACGTCCTGACTTTC. It specifies CASSVQGYSGANVLTF.

The sample holds a few counts of this clone. This sequence joins TRBV6-5 and TRBJ2-5; tentative D call: TRBD1 (6 bases). The V gene lost 6 bases and the J gene lost 0 bases, with 14 bases spanning the gap. Germline CDR1 MNHEY, CDR2 SVGAGI. The CDR3 loop spans 15 amino acids. The CDR3 region has the DNA TGTGCCAGCAGAAATGACCGGACAGACCAAGAGACCCAGTACTTC. It yields the protein CASRNDRTDQETQYF.

The rearrangement joins TRBV28 to TRBJ1-2, with unresolved D. The CDR3 covers 15 residues. V lost 7 bases, J lost 4 bases, and 19 bases lay in between. Germline CDR1 is MDHEN and CDR2 is SYDVKM. DNA of the CDR3: TGTGCCAGCACCCCCCCGGACTTCCAGATCTATGGCTACACCTTC. It is translated as CASTPPDFQIYGYTF.

V and J are TRBV4-1 and TRBJ2-5, with 7 positions matching TRBD2. Unmatched junction bases numbered 3, after V lost 0 bases and J lost 5 bases. The CDR3 runs 14 residues. Germline values: CDR1 MGHRA, CDR2 YSYEKL. This CDR3 is CASSQEGGRETQYF. CDR3 bases: TGCGCCAGCAGCCAAGAGGGGGGGAGGGAGACCCAGTACTTC.

This clone was seen a few times. This chain joins TRBV2 and TRBJ1-5, with D uncertain. CDR1 is SNHLY and CDR2 is FYNNEI in the germline V gene. The CDR3 has 13 residues. The CDR3 loop reads CAGSLEPNQPQHF. For the CDR3, the DNA is TGTGCTGGCAGTTTAGAACCAAATCAGCCCCAGCATTTT. Full variable domain (missing parts from reference TRBV2 and TRBJ1-5): EPEVTQTPSHQVTQMGQEVILRCVPISNHLYFYWYRQILGQKVEFLVSFYNNEISEKSEIFDDQFSVERPDGSNFTLKIRSTKLEDSAMYFCAGSLEPNQPQHFGDGTRLSIL.

V is TRBV9 and J is TRBJ2-7; D perhaps matches TRBD1 (6 bases). The ends were cut back, 3 bases at V and 5 bases at J, with 15 bases in the middle. In germline, CDR1 is SGDLS, CDR2 YYNGEE. CDR3 length equals 14 residues. The CDR3 nucleotides read TGTGCCAGCAGCGCCCGACAGGCCACTGACGAGCAGTACTTC. Protein sequence: CASSARQATDEQYF.

The chain employs TRBV5-4 and TRBJ1-1; no definite D call. Between the trimmed V and J ends, which lost 0 bases and 1 base, there was a span of 10 bases. Germline V gene data show CDR1 as SGHNT and CDR2 as YYREEE (reference sequence). CDR3 length: 15 residues. The CDR3 DNA reads as TGTGCCAGCAGCTTGGATTGGCGGAAGAACACTGAAGCTTTCTTT. It is translated as CASSLDWRKNTEAFF.

The V gene is TRBV28, the J gene TRBJ2-5; D perhaps matches TRBD2 (6 bases). Looked up from germline, CDR1 is MDHEN and CDR2 is SYDVKM. There are 13 residues in the CDR3. Trimming cost V 6 bases and J 5 bases, with 13 bases left between them. The CDR3 nucleotides are TGTGCCAGCAGATCGGGGGTCAGGGAGACCCAGTACTTC. Translation gives CASRSGVRETQYF. Complete variable domain (other parts from reference TRBV28 and TRBJ2-5): DVKVTQSSRYLVKRTGEKVFLECVQDMDHENMFWYRQDPGLGLRLIYFSYDVKMKEKGDIPEGYSVSREKKERFSLILESASTNQTSMYLCASRSGVRETQYFGPGTRLLVL.

This chain connects TRBV25-1 to TRBJ2-5; D might be TRBD1 (5 bases). The CDR3 has 16 amino acids. Per germline, CDR1 MGHDK and CDR2 SYGVNS. The ends were cut back, 1 base at V and 1 base at J, with 13 bases in the middle. CDR3 bases: TGTGCCAGCAGTGAATTCGGCCAGGGCATCCAAGAGACCCAGTACTTC. Translation gives CASSEFGQGIQETQYF.

The chain has TRBV6-2 or TRBV6-3 and TRBJ2-3; maybe TRBD1 (6 bases). The germline gives CDR1 MNHEY, CDR2 SVGEGT. Trimming removed 4 bases from V and 2 bases from J, with 10 bases in between. The CDR3 consists of 14 residues. CDR3 nucleotides: TGTGCCAGCAGTTTCCAGGGGAACACAGATACGCAGTATTTT. Protein sequence: CASSFQGNTDTQYF.

The chain employs TRBV5-4 and TRBJ2-2; D remains unclear. V lost 4 bases and J 0 bases, leaving 22 bases between the germline ends. The CDR3 length is 19 residues. Germline-derived CDR1 and CDR2 are SGHNT and YYREEE (reference sequence). In DNA form, the CDR3 reads TGTGCCAGCAGCCCCGTCCCGTCTCGAACTTCCGCGAACACCGGGGAGCTGTTTTTT. It codes for CASSPVPSRTSANTGELFF.

This sequence joins TRBV5-1 and TRBJ2-2; D call uncertain. Germline CDR1 SGHRS, CDR2 YFSETQ. Trimming removed 4 bases from V and 5 bases from J, with 9 bases in between. The CDR3 consists of 13 residues. DNA for the CDR3: TGCGCCAGCAGCCGTACGGTTACCGGGGAGCTGTTTTTT. Protein: CASSRTVTGELFF.

The chain employs TRBV18 and TRBJ1-1; 7 bases fit TRBD1. The V and J ends lost 3 bases and 0 bases, in that order; junction bases with no gene match: 10. Germline loops: CDR1 KGHSH, CDR2 LQKENI. The CDR3 has 17 amino acids. The chain's CDR3 is CASSPIGSGGMNTEAFF. The CDR3 region has the DNA TGTGCCAGCTCACCCATTGGGTCAGGGGGGATGAACACTGAAGCTTTCTTT.

The rearrangement joins TRBV6-2 or TRBV6-3 to TRBJ2-7; D is possibly TRBD2 (5 bases). Trimming left V 5 bases short and J 9 bases short, with 26 bases between. This CDR3 has 16 amino acids. From germline, CDR1 is MNHEY and CDR2 SVGEGT. The CDR3 is CASSDEGQTRVKGQYF. CDR3 DNA: TGTGCCAGCAGTGACGAGGGTCAAACACGGGTGAAAGGGCAGTACTTC.

The chain couples TRBV6-5 to TRBJ2-7, with 7 bases lining up with TRBD1. CDR1 and CDR2 (germline): MNHEY, SVGAGI. The CDR3 length is 15 residues. V was pared by 4 bases and J by 0 bases, with 6 bases of the junction left unmatched. The CDR3 spells CASSSTGPTSYEQYF. The CDR3 DNA reads TGTGCCAGCAGTTCGACAGGGCCGACCTCCTACGAGCAGTACTTC.

The V gene is TRBV3-1 (or the pseudogene TRBV3-2), the J gene TRBJ1-2; 10 bases are a match to TRBD1. Trimming took 4 bases from V and 8 from J; bases not matched to a gene: 16. Germline CDR1 and CDR2: LGHDT and YNNKEL (reference sequence). The CDR3 sequence is 17 residues long. CDR3 bases: TGTGCCAGCAGCCGCAGACAGGGGGCATCGGGGGAGAGGGGCTACACCTTC. It yields the protein CASSRRQGASGERGYTF.

The sample holds one count of this clone. The chain uses TRBV6-5 and TRBJ1-5; 7 nucleotides match TRBD1. The CDR3 sequence is 15 residues long. CDR1 MNHEY and CDR2 SVGAGI come from the germline V gene. The J segment lost 5 bases and the V segment lost 7 bases, leaving 11 bases of the junction unmatched. The CDR3 nucleotides read TGTGCCAGCAACCGACAGGGTCGAAAGGATCAGCCCCAGCATTTT. This sequence encodes CASNRQGRKDQPQHF.

The chain is built from TRBV6-6 and TRBJ2-7, with 7 nucleotides matching TRBD1. The ends lost 5 bases at V and 2 bases at J; junction bases unmatched: 6. The V gene's germline CDR1 is MNHNY and CDR2 SVGAGI (reference sequence). This CDR3 spans 14 amino acids. The CDR3 DNA follows: TGTGCCAGCAGTCTTTCCGGGACAGCCTACGAGCAGTACTTC. Translating it yields CASSLSGTAYEQYF.

The chain joins TRBV6-2 or TRBV6-3 to TRBJ2-7, with unresolved D. V shed 4 bases and J shed 0 bases, with 4 bases lying between them. This CDR3 contains 12 residues. Germline V CDR1 and CDR2: MNHEY, SVGEGT. CDR3 sequence reads: CASSFSSYEQYF. As DNA, the CDR3 is TGTGCCAGCAGTTTCAGCTCCTACGAGCAGTACTTC.

The rearrangement links TRBV11-3 to TRBJ1-2; 8 bases line up with TRBD1. Trimming cost V 4 bases and J 2 bases; bases outside gene matches: 6. This CDR3 is 15 amino acids long. Looked up from germline, CDR1 is SGHNT and CDR2 is YENEEA. DNA for the CDR3: TGTGCCAGCAGCTCCCGGACAGGGTGGAACTATGGCTACACCTTC. Amino acids: CASSSRTGWNYGYTF.

The rearrangement links TRBV5-1 to TRBJ2-5, with 9 bases aligning to TRBD1. After removal of 6 bases from V and 0 bases from J, the junction contained 9 bases not matched to a gene. The CDR3 sequence is 16 residues long. Germline V gene lookup returns CDR1 SGHRS and CDR2 YFSETQ. CDR3 nucleotides: TGCGCCAGCACCCCTGGCACAGGGGGCTACCAAGAGACCCAGTACTTC. Its translation is CASTPGTGGYQETQYF. The full variable domain, completed using reference TRBV5-1 and TRBJ2-5, is KAGVTQTPRYLIKTRGQQVTLSCSPISGHRSVSWYQQTPGQGLQFLFEYFSETQRNKGNFPGRFSGRQFSNSRSEMNVSTLELGDSALYLCASTPGTGGYQETQYFGPGTRLLVL.

The chain uses TRBV3-1 (or the pseudogene TRBV3-2) and TRBJ2-5; 7 positions agree with TRBD1. V was clipped by 1 base and J by 5 bases; unmatched bases: 10. CDR3 length: 16 amino acids. Germline lookup yields CDR1 LGHDT and CDR2 YNNKEL (reference sequence). The DNA of the CDR3 is TGTGCCAGCAGCCAAGGCCCTTTAGGGACAGCCGAGACCCAGTACTTC. It yields the protein CASSQGPLGTAETQYF.

The chain carries TRBV6-5 and TRBJ2-1; D not certain. CDR1 MNHEY and CDR2 SVGAGI come from the germline V gene. Trimming removed 6 bases at V and 2 bases at J, with 8 bases between. The CDR3 runs 13 residues. The CDR3 protein is CASSPQTYNEQFF. CDR3 sequence (DNA): TGTGCCAGCAGCCCCCAAACCTACAATGAGCAGTTCTTC.

This clone was seen only a few times. This rearrangement joins TRBV3-1 (or the pseudogene TRBV3-2) to TRBJ2-7, with 8 nucleotides matching TRBD2. Germline V lookup: CDR1 LGHDT, CDR2 YNNKEL (reference sequence). V lost 2 bases, J lost 4 bases, and 13 bases stayed unmatched. The CDR3 covers 17 residues. This CDR3 is CASSQPVAGWKGYEQYF. The CDR3, as DNA: TGTGCCAGCAGCCAACCGGTAGCGGGATGGAAGGGTTACGAGCAGTACTTC.

The chain carries TRBV28 and TRBJ2-5; maybe TRBD1 (6 bases). V was cut by 3 bases and J by 3 bases, with 8 bases left in between. CDR3 size: 13 residues. Germline CDR1 and CDR2: MDHEN and SYDVKM. CDR3 sequence (DNA): TGTGCCAGCAGTTTGAGGGGGAAAGAGACCCAGTACTTC. Translation gives CASSLRGKETQYF. Filled out from reference TRBV28 and TRBJ2-5, the complete variable domain reads DVKVTQSSRYLVKRTGEKVFLECVQDMDHENMFWYRQDPGLGLRLIYFSYDVKMKEKGDIPEGYSVSREKKERFSLILESASTNQTSMYLCASSLRGKETQYFGPGTRLLVL.

V is TRBV5-1 and J is TRBJ2-2; D is undetermined. The CDR3 sequence is 13 residues long. Trimming shortened V by 4 bases and J by 2 bases, and 6 bases separated the two germline ends. CDR1 SGHRS and CDR2 YFSETQ come from the germline V gene. CDR3 sequence: CASSETNTGELFF. The CDR3 DNA follows: TGCGCCAGCAGCGAGACTAACACCGGGGAGCTGTTTTTT.